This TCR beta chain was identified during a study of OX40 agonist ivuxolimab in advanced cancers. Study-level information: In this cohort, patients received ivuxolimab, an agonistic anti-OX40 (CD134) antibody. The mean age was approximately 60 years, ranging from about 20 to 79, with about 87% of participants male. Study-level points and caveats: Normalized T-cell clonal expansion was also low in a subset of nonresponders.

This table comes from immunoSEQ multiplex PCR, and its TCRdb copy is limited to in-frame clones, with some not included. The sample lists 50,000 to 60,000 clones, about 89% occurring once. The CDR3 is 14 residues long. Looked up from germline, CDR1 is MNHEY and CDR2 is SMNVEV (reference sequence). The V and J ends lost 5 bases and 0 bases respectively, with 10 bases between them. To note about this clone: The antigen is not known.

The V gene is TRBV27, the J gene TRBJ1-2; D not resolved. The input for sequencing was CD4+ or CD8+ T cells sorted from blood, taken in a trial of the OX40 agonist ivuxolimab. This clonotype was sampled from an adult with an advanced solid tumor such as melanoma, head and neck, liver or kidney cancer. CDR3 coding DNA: TGTGCCAGCAGTCCCCTTGAACCTAACTATGGCTACACCTTC. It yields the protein CASSPLEPNYGYTF.